This TCR beta chain was identified in a study of blood T cell repertoires in COVID-19. Study-level information: The United States, Italy and Spain supplied acute and convalescent COVID-19 samples. The cDNA or gDNA used as material had been derived from T cells, B-cell-depleted T cells, or PBMCs.

Authors' data handling: Estimates of nucleated cell counts were drawn from the amplification of reference gene primers. The protocol was immunoSEQ multiplex PCR, while the TCRdb copy is restricted to in-frame clones and leaves out a portion. The V and J calls and the clone size are those of that table, but D and trimming were determined from the DNA. This sample has about 140,000 clones; about 70% occur once, and the top ten carry under 15%. The source material was peripheral blood. This TCR came from an elderly man with acute or convalescent COVID-19.

CDR3 region: CASSLPGVSEAQYF. The CDR3 nucleotides are TGTGCCAGCAGCTTGCCGGGGGTGAGCGAGGCCCAGTACTTC. V is TRBV5-4 and J is TRBJ2-5, with D possibly matching TRBD2 (6 bases). V gave up 1 base and J gave up 9 bases, with 16 bases separating them. Germline V CDR1 and CDR2: SGHNT, YYREEE (reference sequence). The CDR3 is 14 amino acids.